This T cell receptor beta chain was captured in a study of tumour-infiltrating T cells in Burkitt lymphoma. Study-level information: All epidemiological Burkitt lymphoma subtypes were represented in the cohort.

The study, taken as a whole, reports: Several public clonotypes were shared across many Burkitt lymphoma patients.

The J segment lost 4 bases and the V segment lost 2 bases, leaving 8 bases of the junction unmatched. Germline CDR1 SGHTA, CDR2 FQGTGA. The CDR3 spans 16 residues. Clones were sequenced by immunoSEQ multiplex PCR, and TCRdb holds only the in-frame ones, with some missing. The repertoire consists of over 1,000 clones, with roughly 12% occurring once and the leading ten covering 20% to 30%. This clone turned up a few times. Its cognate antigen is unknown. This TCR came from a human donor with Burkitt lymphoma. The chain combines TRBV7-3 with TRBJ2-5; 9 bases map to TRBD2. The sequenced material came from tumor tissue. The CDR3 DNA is TGTGCCAGCAGCTTAGGTGGGCTAGCGGGGTCAGAGACCCAGTACTTC. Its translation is CASSLGGLAGSETQYF.